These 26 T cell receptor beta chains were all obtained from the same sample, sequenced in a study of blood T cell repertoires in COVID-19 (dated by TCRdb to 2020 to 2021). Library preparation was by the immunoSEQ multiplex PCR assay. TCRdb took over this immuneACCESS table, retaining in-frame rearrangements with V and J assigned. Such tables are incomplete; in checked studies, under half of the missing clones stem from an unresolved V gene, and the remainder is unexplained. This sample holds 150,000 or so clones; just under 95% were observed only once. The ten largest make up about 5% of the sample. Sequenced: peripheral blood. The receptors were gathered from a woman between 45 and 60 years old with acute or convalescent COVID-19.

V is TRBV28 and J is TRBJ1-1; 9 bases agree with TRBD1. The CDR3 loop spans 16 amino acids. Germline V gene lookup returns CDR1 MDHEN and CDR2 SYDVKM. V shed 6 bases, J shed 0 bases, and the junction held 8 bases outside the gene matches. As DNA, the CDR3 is TGTGCCAGCAGCCGACCGACAGGGGGAATGAACACTGAAGCTTTCTTT. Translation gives CASSRPTGGMNTEAFF.

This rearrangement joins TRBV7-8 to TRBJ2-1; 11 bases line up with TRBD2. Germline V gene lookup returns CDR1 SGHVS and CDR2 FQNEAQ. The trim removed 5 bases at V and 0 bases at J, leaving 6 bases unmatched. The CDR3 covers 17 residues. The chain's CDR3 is CASSPGLAASSYNEQFF. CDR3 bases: TGTGCCAGCAGCCCGGGACTAGCGGCAAGCTCCTACAATGAGCAGTTCTTC.

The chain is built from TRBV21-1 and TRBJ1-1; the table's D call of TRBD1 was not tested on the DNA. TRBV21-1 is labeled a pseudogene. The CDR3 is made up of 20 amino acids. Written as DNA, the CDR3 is TGTGCCAGCAGCAAAACTGACGCCGGGACACCCCGACGAATGAACACTGAAGCTTTCTTT. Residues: CASSKTDAGTPRRMNTEAFF.

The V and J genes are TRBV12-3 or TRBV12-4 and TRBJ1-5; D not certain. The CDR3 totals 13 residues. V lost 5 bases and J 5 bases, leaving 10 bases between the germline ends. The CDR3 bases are TGTGCCAGCAGTCTCACGCAGGATCAGCCCCAGCATTTT. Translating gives CASSLTQDQPQHF.

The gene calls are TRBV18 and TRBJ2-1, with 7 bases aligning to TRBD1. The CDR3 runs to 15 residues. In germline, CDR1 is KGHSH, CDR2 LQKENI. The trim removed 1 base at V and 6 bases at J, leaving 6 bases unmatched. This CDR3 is CASSPRQGGRNEQFF. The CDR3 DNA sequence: TGTGCCAGCTCACCACGACAGGGTGGGCGCAATGAGCAGTTCTTC.

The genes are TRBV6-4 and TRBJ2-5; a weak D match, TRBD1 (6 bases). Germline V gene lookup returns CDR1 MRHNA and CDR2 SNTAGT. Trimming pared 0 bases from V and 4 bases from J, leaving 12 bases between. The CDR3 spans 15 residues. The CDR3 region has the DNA TGTGCCAGCAGTGACTCGGGGGCTGGACGAGAGACCCAGTACTTC. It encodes CASSDSGAGRETQYF.

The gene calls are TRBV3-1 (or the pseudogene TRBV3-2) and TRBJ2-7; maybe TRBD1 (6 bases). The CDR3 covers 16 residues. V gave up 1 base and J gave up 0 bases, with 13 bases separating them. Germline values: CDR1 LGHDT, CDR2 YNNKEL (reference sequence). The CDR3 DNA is TGTGCCAGCAGCCAAGGGGTTACAGGGCTCTCCTACGAGCAGTACTTC. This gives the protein CASSQGVTGLSYEQYF.

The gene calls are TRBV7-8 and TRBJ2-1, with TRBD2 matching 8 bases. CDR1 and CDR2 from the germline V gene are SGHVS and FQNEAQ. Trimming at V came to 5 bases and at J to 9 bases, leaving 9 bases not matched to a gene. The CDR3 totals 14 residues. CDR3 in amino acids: CASSPQAGAAEQFF. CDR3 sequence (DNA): TGTGCCAGCAGCCCTCAAGCGGGAGCGGCTGAGCAGTTCTTC.

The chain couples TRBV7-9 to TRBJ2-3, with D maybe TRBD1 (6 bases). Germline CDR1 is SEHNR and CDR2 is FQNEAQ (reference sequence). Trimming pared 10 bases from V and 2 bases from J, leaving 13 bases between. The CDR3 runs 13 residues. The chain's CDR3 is CANSQGTTDTQYF. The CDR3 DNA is TGTGCCAACTCACAGGGAACCACAGATACGCAGTATTTT.

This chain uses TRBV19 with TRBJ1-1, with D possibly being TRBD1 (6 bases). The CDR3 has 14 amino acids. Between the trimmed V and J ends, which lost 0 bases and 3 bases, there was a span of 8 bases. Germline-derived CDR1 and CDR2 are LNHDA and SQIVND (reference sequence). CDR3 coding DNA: TGTGCCAGTAGTATAGAGGGGGCGGACACTGAAGCTTTCTTT. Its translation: CASSIEGADTEAFF.

The CDR3 DNA is TGTGCCCGCGGCGCGGGGGCCGGGAATGAGCAGTTCTTC. This sequence encodes CARGAGAGNEQFF. The J gene is TRBJ2-1, the V gene TRBV30, with D maybe TRBD2 (7 bases). The CDR3 has 13 amino acids. Germline CDR1 and CDR2: GTSNPN and SVGIG (reference sequence). The ends were cut back, 8 bases at V and 7 bases at J, with 18 bases in the middle.

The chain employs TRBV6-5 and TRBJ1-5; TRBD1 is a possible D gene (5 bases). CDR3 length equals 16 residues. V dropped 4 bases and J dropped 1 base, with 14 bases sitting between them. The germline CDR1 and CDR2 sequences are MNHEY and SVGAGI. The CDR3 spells CASSSRTNPSNQPQHF. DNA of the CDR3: TGTGCCAGCAGTTCGCGGACAAACCCAAGCAATCAGCCCCAGCATTTT.

CDR3 protein: CASSVGLVPGGETQYF. CDR3 nucleotide sequence: TGTGCCAGCAGCGTAGGGTTAGTGCCCGGCGGGGAGACCCAGTACTTC. The chain employs TRBV9 and TRBJ2-5; TRBD2 might be the D (5 bases). This CDR3 comprises 16 residues. CDR1 is SGDLS and CDR2 is YYNGEE in the germline V gene. V lost 0 bases, J lost 5 bases, and 17 bases lay in between.

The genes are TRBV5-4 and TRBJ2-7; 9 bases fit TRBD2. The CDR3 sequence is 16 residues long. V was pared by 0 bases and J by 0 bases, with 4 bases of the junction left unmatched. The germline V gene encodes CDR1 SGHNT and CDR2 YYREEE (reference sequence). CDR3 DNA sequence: TGTGCCAGCAGCTTGGTAGTTAGCGGGAGCTCCTACGAGCAGTACTTC. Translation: CASSLVVSGSSYEQYF.

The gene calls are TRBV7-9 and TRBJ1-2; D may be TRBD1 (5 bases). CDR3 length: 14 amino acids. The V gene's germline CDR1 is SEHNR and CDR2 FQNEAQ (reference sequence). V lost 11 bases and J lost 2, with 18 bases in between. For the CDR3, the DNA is TGTGCCGGGGGGTCGGCAGAGACCAACTATGGCTACACCTTC. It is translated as CAGGSAETNYGYTF.

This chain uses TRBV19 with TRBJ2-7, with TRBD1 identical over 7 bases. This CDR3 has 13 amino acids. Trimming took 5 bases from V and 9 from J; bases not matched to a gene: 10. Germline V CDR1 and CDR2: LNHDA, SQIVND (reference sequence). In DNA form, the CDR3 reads TGTGCCAGTAGTCCGGGGACAGCCCAAGGGCAGTACTTC. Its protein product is CASSPGTAQGQYF.

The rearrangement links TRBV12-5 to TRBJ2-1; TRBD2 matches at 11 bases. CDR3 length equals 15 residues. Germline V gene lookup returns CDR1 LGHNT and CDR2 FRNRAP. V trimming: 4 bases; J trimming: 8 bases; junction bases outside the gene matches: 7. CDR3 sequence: CASGSQKTSGDEQFF. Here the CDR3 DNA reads TGTGCTAGTGGTTCCCAAAAGACTAGCGGGGATGAGCAGTTCTTC.

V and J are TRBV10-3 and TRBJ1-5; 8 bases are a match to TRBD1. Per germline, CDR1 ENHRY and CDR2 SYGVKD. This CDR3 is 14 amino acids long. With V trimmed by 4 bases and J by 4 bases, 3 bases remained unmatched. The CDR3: CAISGDRSNQPQHF. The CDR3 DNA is TGTGCCATCAGTGGGGACAGGTCGAATCAGCCCCAGCATTTT.

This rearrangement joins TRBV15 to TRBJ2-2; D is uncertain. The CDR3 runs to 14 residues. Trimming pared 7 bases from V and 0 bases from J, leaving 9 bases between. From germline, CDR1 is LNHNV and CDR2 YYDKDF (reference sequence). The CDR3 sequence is CATKLDSNTGELFF. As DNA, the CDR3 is TGTGCCACCAAGCTAGACTCGAACACCGGGGAGCTGTTTTTT.

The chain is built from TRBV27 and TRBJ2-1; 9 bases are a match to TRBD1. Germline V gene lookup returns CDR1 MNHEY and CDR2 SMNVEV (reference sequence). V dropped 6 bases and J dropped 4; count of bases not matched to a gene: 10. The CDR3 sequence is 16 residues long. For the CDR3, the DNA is TGTGCCAGCAGCTATAAGGGACAGGGAGTATACAATGAGCAGTTCTTC. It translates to CASSYKGQGVYNEQFF.

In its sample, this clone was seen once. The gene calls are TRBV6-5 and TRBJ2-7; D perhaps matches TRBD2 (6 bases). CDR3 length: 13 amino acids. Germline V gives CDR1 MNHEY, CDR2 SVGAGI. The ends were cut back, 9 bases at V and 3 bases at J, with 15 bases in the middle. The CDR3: CASGLASFYEQYF. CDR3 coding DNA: TGTGCCAGTGGCCTAGCGTCTTTCTACGAGCAGTACTTC.

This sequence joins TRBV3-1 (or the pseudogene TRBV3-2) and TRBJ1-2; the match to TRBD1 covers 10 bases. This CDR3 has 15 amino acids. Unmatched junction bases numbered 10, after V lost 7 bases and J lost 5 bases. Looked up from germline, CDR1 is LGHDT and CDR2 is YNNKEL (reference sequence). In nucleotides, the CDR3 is TGTGCCAGCACCCTCGGGACAGGGGAAAGATATGGCTACACCTTC. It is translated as CASTLGTGERYGYTF.

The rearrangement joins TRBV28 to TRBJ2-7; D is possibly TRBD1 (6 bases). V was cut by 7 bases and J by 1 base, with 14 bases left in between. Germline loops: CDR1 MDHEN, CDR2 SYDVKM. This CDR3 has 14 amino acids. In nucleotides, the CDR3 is TGTGCCAGCATGTGGACAGCCCGTTCCTACGAGCAGTACTTC. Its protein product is CASMWTARSYEQYF.

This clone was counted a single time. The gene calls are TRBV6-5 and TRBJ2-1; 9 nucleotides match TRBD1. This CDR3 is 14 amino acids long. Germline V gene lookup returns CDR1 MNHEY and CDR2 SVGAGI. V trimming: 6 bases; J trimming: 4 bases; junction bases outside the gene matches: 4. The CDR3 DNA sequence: TGTGCCAGCAGATGGACAGGGGAGTACAATGAGCAGTTCTTC. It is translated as CASRWTGEYNEQFF.

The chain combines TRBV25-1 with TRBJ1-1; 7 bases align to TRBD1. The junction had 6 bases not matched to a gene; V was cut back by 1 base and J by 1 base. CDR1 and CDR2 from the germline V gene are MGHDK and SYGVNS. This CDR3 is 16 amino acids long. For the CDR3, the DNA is TGTGCCAGCAGTGAATTTCTGACAGGGCGGAACACTGAAGCTTTCTTT. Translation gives CASSEFLTGRNTEAFF.

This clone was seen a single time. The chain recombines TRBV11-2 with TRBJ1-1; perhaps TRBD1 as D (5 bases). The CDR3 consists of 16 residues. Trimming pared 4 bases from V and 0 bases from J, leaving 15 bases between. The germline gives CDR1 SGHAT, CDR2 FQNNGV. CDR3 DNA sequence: TGTGCCAGCAGCTCCAATCCGGGACTCCTGAACACTGAAGCTTTCTTT. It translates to CASSSNPGLLNTEAFF.